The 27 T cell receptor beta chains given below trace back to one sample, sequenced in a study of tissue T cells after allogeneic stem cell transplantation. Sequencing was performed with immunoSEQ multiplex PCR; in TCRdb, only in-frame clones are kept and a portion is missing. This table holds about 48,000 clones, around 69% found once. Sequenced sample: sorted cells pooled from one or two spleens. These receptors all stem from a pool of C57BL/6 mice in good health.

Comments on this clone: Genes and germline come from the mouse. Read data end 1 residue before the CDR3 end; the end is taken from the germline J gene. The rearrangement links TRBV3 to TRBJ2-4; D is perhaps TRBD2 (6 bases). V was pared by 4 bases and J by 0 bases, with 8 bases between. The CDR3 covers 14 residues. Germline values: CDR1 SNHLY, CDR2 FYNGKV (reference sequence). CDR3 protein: CASSSGLSQNTLYF. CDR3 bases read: TGTGCCAGCAGCTCAGGACTGAGTCAAAACACCTTGTAC.

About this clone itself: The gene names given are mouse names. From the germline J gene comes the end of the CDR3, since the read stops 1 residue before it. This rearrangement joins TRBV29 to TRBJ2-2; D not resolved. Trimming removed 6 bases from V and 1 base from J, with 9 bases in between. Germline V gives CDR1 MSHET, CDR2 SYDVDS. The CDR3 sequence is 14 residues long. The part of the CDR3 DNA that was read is TGTGCTAGCAGGCTTCTGAGAAACACCGGGCAGCTCTAC. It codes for CASRLLRNTGQLY. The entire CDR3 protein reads CASRLLRNTGQLYF. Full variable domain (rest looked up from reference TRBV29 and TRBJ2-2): DMKVTQMPRYLIKRMGENVLLECGQDMSHETMYWYRQDPGLGLQLIYISYDVDSNSEGDIPKGYRVSRKKREHFSLILDSAKTNQTSVYFCASRLLRNTGQLYFGEGSKLTVL.

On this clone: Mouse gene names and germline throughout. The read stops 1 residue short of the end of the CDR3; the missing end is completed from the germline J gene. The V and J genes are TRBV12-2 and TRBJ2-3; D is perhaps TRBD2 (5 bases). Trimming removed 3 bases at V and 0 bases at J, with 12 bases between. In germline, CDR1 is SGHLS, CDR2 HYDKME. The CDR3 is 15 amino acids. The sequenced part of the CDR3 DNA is TGTGCCAGCTCTATCGGACTCACTAGTGCAGAAACGCTGTAT. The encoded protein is CASSIGLTSAETLY. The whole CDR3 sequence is CASSIGLTSAETLYF.

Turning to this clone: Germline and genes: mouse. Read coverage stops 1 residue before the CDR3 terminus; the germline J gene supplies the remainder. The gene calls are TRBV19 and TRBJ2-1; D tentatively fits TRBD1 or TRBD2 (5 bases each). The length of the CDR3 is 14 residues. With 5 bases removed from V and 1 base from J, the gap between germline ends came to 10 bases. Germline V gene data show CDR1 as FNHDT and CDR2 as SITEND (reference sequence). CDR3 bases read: TGTGCCAGCAGCCCCCGGGACAACTATGCTGAGCAGTTC. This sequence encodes CASSPRDNYAEQF. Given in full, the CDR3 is CASSPRDNYAEQFF. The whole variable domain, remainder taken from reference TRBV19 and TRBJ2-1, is GGIITQTPKFLIGQEGQKLTLKCQQNFNHDTMYWYRQDSGKGLRLIYYSITENDLQKGDLSEGYDASREKKSSFSLTVTSAQKNEMAVFLCASSPRDNYAEQFFGPGTRLTVL.

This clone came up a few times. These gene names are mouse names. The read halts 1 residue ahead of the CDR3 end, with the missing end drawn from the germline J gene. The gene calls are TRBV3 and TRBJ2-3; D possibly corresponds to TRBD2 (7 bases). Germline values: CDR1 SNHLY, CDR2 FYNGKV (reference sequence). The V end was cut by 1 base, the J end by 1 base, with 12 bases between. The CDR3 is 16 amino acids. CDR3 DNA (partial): TGTGCCAGCAGCTTAGAGGGGGGCAAAGGTGCAGAAACGCTGTAT. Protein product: CASSLEGGKGAETLY. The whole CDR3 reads CASSLEGGKGAETLYF.

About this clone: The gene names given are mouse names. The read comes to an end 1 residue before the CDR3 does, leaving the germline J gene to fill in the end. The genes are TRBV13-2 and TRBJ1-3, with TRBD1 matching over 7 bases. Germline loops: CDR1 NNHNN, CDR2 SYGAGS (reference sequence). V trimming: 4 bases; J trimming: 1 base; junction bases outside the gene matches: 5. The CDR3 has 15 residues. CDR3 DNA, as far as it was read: TGTGCCAGCGGTCCAGGGGGGGCCTCTGGAAATACGCTCTAT. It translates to CASGPGGASGNTLY. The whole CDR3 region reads CASGPGGASGNTLYF.

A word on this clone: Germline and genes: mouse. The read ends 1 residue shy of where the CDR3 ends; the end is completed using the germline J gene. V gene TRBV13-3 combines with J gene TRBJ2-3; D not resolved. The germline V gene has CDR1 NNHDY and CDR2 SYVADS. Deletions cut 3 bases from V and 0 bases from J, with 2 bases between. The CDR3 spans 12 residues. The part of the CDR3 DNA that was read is TGTGCCAGCAGTGCGAGTGCAGAAACGCTGTAT. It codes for CASSASAETLY. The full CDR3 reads CASSASAETLYF.

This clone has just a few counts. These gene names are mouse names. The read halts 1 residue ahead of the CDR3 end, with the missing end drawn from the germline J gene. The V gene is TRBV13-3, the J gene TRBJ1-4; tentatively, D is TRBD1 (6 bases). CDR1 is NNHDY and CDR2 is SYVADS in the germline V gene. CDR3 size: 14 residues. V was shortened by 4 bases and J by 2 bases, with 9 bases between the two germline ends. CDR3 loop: CASSPGTSNERLFF. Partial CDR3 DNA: TGTGCCAGCAGTCCCGGGACATCCAACGAAAGATTATTT.

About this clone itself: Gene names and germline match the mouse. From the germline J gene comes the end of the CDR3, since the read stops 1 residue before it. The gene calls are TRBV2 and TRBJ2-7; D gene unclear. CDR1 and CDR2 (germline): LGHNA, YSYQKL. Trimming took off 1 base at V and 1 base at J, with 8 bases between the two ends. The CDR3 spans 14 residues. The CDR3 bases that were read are TGTGCCAGCAGCCAAGGAATAGGGTCCTATGAACAGTAC. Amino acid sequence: CASSQGIGSYEQY. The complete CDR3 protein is CASSQGIGSYEQYF.

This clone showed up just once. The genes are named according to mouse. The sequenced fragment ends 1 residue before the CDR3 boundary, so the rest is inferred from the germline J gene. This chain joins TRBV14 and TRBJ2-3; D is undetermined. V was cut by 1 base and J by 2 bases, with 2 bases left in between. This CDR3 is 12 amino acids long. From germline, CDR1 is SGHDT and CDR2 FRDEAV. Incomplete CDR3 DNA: TGTGCCAGCAGTTTCACTGCAGAAACGCTGTAT. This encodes CASSFTAETLY. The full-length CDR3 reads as CASSFTAETLYF.

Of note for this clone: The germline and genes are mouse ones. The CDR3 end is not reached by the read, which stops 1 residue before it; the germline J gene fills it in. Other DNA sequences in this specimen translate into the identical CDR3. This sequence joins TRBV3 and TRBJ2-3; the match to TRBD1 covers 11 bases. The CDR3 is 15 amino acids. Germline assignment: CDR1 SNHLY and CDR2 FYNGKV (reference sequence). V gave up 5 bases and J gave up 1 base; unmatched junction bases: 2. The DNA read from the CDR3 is TGTGCCAGCAGCCGGACAGGGGGCGGTGCAGAAACGCTGTAT. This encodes CASSRTGGGAETLY. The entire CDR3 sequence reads CASSRTGGGAETLYF.

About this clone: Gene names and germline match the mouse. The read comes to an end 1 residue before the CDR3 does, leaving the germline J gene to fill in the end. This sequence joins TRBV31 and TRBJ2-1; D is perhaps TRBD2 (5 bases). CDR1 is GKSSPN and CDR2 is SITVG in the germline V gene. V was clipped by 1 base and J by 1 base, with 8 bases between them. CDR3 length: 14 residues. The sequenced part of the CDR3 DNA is TGTGCCTGGAGTCCTGGGCCCAACTATGCTGAGCAGTTC. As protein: CAWSPGPNYAEQF. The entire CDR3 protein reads CAWSPGPNYAEQFF.

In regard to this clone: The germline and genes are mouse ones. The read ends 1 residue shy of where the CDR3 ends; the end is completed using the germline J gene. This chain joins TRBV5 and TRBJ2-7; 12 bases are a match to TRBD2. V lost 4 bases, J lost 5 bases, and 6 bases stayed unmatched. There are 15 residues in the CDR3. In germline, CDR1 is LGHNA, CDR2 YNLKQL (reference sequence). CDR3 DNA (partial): TGTGCCAGCAGCCTTTCCGGGACTGGGGGGAATGAACAGTAC. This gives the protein CASSLSGTGGNEQY. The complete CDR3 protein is CASSLSGTGGNEQYF.

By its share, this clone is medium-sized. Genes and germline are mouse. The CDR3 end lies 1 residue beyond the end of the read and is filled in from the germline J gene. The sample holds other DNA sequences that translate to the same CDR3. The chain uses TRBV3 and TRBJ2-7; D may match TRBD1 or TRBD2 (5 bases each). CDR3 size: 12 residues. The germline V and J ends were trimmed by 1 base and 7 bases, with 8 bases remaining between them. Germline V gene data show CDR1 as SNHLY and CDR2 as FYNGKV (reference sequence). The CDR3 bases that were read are TGTGCCAGCAGCTTAGAGGGGCGCGAACAGTAC. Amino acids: CASSLEGREQY. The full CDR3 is CASSLEGREQYF.

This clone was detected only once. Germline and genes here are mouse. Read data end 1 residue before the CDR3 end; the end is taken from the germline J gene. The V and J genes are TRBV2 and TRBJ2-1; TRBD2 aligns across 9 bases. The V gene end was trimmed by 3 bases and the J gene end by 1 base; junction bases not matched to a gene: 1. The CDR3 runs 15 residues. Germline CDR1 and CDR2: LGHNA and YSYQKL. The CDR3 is CASSHDWGNYAEQFF. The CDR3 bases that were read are TGTGCCAGCAGCCACGACTGGGGGAACTATGCTGAGCAGTTC.

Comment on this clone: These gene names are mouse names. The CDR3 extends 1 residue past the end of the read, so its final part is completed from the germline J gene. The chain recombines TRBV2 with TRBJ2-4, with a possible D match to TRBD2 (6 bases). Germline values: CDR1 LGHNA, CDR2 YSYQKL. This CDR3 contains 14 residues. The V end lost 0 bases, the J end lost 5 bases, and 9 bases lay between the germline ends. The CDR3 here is CASSQEGGGNTLYF. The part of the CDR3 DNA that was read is TGTGCCAGCAGCCAAGAGGGTGGGGGAAACACCTTGTAC. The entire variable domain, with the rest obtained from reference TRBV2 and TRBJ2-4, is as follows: DPKIIQKPKYLVAVTGSEKILICEQYLGHNAMYWYRQSAKKPLEFMFSYSYQKLMDNQTASSRFQPQSSKKNHLDLQITALKPDDSATYFCASSQEGGGNTLYFGAGTRLSVL.

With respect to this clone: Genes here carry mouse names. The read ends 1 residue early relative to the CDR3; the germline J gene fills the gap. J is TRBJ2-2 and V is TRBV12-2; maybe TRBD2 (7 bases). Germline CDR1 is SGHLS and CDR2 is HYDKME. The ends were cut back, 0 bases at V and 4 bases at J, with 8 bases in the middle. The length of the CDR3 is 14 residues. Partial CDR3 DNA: TGTGCCAGCTCTCTCGGGGGGCGCACCGGGCAGCTCTAC. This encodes CASSLGGRTGQLY. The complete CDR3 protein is CASSLGGRTGQLYF.

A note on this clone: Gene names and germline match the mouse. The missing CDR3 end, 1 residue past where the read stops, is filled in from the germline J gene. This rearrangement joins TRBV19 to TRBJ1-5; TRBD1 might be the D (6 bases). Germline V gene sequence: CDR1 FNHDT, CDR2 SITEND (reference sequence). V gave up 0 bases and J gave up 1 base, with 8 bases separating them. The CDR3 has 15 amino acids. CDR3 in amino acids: CASSIGGRNNQAPLF. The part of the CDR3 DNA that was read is TGTGCCAGCAGTATAGGGGGGCGGAACAACCAGGCTCCGCTT.

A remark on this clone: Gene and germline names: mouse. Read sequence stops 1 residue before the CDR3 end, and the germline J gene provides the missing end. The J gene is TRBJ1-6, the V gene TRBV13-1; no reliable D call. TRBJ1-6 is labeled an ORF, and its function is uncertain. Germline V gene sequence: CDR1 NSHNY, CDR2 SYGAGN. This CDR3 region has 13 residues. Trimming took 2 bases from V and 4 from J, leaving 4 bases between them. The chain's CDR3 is CASSEQYNSPLYF. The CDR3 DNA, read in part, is TGTGCCAGCAGTGAGCAATATAATTCGCCCCTCTAC.

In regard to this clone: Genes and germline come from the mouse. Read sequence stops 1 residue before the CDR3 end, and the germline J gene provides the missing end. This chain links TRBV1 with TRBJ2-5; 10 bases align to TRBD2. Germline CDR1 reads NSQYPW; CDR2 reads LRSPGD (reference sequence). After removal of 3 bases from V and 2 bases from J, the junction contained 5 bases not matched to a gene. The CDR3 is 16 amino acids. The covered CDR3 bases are TGCACCTGCAGTGCGTCTGGGGGGGCGGTCCAAGACACCCAGTAC. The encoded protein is CTCSASGGAVQDTQY. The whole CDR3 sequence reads CTCSASGGAVQDTQYF.

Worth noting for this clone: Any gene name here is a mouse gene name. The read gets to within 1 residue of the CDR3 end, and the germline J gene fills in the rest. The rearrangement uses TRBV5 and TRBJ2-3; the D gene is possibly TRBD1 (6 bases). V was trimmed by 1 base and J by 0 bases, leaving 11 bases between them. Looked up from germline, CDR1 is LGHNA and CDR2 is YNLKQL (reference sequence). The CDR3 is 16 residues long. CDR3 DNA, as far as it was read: TGTGCCAGCAGCCAAGTCGGGACAACTAGTGCAGAAACGCTGTAT. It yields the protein CASSQVGTTSAETLY. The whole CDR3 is CASSQVGTTSAETLYF.

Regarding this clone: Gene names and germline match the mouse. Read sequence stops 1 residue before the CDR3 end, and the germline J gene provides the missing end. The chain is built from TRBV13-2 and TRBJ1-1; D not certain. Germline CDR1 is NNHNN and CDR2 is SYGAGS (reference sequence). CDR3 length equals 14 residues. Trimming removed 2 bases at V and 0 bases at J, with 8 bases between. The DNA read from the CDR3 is TGTGCCAGCGGTGACTGGCAGGCAAACACAGAAGTCTTC. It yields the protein CASGDWQANTEVF. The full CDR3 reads CASGDWQANTEVFF.

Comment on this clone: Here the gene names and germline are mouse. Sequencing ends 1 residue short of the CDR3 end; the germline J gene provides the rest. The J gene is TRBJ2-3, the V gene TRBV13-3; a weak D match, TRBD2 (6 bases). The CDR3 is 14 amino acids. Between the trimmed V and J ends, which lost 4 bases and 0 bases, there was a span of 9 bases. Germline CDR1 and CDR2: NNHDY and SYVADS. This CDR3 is CASSPGTSAETLYF. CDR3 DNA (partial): TGTGCCAGCAGTCCTGGGACTAGTGCAGAAACGCTGTAT.

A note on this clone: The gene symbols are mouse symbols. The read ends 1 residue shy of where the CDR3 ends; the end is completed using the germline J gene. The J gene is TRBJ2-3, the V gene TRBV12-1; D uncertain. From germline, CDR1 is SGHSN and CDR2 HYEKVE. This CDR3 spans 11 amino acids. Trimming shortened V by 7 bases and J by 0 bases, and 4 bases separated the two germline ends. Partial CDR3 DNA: TGTGCCAGACATAGTGCAGAAACGCTGTAT. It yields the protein CARHSAETLY. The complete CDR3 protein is CARHSAETLYF.

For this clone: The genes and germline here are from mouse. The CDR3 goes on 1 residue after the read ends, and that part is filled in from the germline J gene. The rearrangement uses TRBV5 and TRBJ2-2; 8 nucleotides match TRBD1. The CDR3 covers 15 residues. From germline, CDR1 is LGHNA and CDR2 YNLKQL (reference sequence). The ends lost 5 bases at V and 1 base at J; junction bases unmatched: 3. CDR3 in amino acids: CASSWTGKNTGQLYF. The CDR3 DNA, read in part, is TGTGCCAGCAGCTGGACAGGGAAAAACACCGGGCAGCTCTAC.

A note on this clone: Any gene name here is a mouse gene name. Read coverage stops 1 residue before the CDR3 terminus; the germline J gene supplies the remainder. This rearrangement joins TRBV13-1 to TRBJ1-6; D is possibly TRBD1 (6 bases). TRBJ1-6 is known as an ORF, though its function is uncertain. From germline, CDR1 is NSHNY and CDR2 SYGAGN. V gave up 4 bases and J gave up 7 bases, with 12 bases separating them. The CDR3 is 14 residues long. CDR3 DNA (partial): TGTGCCAGCAGTAGGGGGGATGGGAATTCGCCCCTCTAC. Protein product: CASSRGDGNSPLY. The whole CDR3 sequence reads CASSRGDGNSPLYF.

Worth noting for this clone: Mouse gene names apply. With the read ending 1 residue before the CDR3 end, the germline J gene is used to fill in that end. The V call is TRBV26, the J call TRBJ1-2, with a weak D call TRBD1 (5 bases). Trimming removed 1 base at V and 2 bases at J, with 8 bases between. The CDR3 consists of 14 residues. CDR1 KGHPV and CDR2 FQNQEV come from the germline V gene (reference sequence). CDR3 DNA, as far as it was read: TGTGCCAGCAGTCTGTGGGGGTTGAACTCCGACTACACC. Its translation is CASSLWGLNSDYT. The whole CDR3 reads CASSLWGLNSDYTF.